Listed below are T cell receptor beta chains from one sample, sequenced in a study of beta chain features in type 1 diabetes. Assay: immunoSEQ multiplex PCR; the TCRdb copy retains only in-frame clones and omits some. The sample consists of 300,000 or so clones, about 14% of them appearing once. The source material was naive CD4+ T cells from blood. The receptors were gathered from a young woman with type 1 diabetes. Both conserved end residues are part of each CDR3. D genes are given only for firm matches. Expanded clones are given a class, and other clones once, few, many or no size at all.

J gene: TRBJ2-7
D gene: NA
V gene: TRBV5-1
clone size: NA
CDR3 DNA: TGCGCCAGCACTAGCGTCTCCTACGAGCAGTACTTC
CDR3 protein: CASTSVSYEQYF

J gene: TRBJ2-5
D gene: NA
V gene: TRBV9
clone size: NA
CDR3 DNA: TGTGCCAGCAGCGTAAGGGGGATCCAAGAGACCCAGTACTTC
CDR3 protein: CASSVRGIQETQYF

J gene: TRBJ1-3
D gene: TRBD1
V gene: TRBV4-3
clone size: few
CDR3 DNA: TGCGCCAGCAGCCAGTACGACAGGGGGCCTGGAAACACCATATATTTT
CDR3 protein: CASSQYDRGPGNTIYF

J gene: TRBJ2-1
D gene: NA
V gene: TRBV19
clone size: few
CDR3 DNA: TGTGCCAGTAGTATGGTAGCGGACCCCTCCTACAATGAGCAGTTCTTC
CDR3 protein: CASSMVADPSYNEQFF

J gene: TRBJ2-5
D gene: TRBD1
V gene: TRBV7-2
clone size: NA
CDR3 DNA: TGTGCCAGCAGCAGACAAGGGGGCTGGCAAGAGACCCAGTACTTC
CDR3 protein: CASSRQGGWQETQYF

J gene: TRBJ1-5
D gene: NA
V gene: TRBV19
clone size: few
CDR3 DNA: TGTGCCAGTAGTAACCAGGGTGATCAGCCCCAGCATTTT
CDR3 protein: CASSNQGDQPQHF

J gene: TRBJ2-7
D gene: TRBD1
V gene: TRBV28
clone size: few
CDR3 DNA: TGTGCCAGCAGGCCTAGGGACAGGTTTTACGAGCAGTACTTC
CDR3 protein: CASRPRDRFYEQYF

J gene: TRBJ1-5
D gene: NA
V gene: TRBV6-1
clone size: few
CDR3 DNA: TGTGCCAGCTACGGTGTTAATAGCAATCAGCCCCAGCATTTT
CDR3 protein: CASYGVNSNQPQHF

J gene: TRBJ2-5
D gene: TRBD2
V gene: TRBV9
clone size: NA
CDR3 DNA: TGTGCCAGCAGCGACGACGGGAGGGAGACCCAGTACTTC
CDR3 protein: CASSDDGRETQYF

J gene: TRBJ1-2
D gene: NA
V gene: TRBV7-9
clone size: few
CDR3 DNA: TGTGCCAGCAGCTCTCCCTGGGTGGTGGCAGGAGGGCAAGGAGGCTACACCTTC
CDR3 protein: CASSSPWVVAGGQGGYTF

J gene: TRBJ1-4
D gene: NA
V gene: TRBV5-1
clone size: NA
CDR3 DNA: TGCGCCAGCAGCTTCTCTGCTAATGAAAAACTGTTTTTT
CDR3 protein: CASSFSANEKLFF

J gene: TRBJ2-3
D gene: NA
V gene: TRBV5-4
clone size: NA
CDR3 DNA: TGTGCCAGCAGCTCTTTCACAGATACGCAGTATTTT
CDR3 protein: CASSSFTDTQYF

J gene: TRBJ2-5
D gene: NA
V gene: TRBV5-1
clone size: few
CDR3 DNA: TGCGCCAGCAGCCCTCCGGTAGGACAGTACCAAGAGACCCAGTACTTC
CDR3 protein: CASSPPVGQYQETQYF

J gene: TRBJ1-1
D gene: NA
V gene: TRBV18
clone size: NA
CDR3 DNA: TGTGCCAGCTCACCACTCGCAGGGGAAGTGAACACTGAAGCTTTCTTT
CDR3 protein: CASSPLAGEVNTEAFF

J gene: TRBJ2-5
D gene: NA
V gene: TRBV7-7
clone size: NA
CDR3 DNA: TGTGCCAGCAGCTCCCTAATACAAGAGACCCAGTACTTC
CDR3 protein: CASSSLIQETQYF

J gene: TRBJ1-5
D gene: TRBD1
V gene: TRBV19
clone size: few
CDR3 DNA: TGTGCCAGTATCCCGACAGGGGGCTCAAATCAGCCCCAGCATTTT
CDR3 protein: CASIPTGGSNQPQHF

J gene: TRBJ2-7
D gene: NA
V gene: TRBV25-1
clone size: few
CDR3 DNA: TGTGCCAGCAGTTCCCCAGGGACCTACGAGCAGTACTTC
CDR3 protein: CASSSPGTYEQYF

J gene: TRBJ1-2
D gene: NA
V gene: TRBV18
clone size: NA
CDR3 DNA: TGTGCCAGCTCACCACTCACTCCCTCTGGCTATGGCTACACCTTC
CDR3 protein: CASSPLTPSGYGYTF

J gene: TRBJ2-1
D gene: NA
V gene: TRBV11-2
clone size: NA
CDR3 DNA: TGTGCCAGCAGCAGCTCCCTCCATGAGCAGTTCTTC
CDR3 protein: CASSSSLHEQFF

J gene: TRBJ2-1
D gene: TRBD2
V gene: TRBV19
clone size: few
CDR3 DNA: TGTGCCAGTAGTATCGTAGCGGGAGGGGGAAATGAGCAGTTCTTC
CDR3 protein: CASSIVAGGGNEQFF

J gene: TRBJ2-4
D gene: TRBD1
V gene: TRBV11-1
clone size: NA
CDR3 DNA: TGTGCCAGCAGCTTACCAGGGGGCTCCGACATTCAGTACTTC
CDR3 protein: CASSLPGGSDIQYF

J gene: TRBJ2-3
D gene: NA
V gene: TRBV25-1
clone size: NA
CDR3 DNA: TGTGCCAGCACCTGGCCCAACACAGATACGCAGTATTTT
CDR3 protein: CASTWPNTDTQYF

J gene: TRBJ1-4
D gene: TRBD1
V gene: TRBV7-2
clone size: NA
CDR3 DNA: TGTGCCAGCAGCTCCTCCGGACAGGGTTCGCGTGAAAAACTGTTTTTT
CDR3 protein: CASSSSGQGSREKLFF

J gene: TRBJ2-6
D gene: NA
V gene: TRBV2
clone size: NA
CDR3 DNA: TGTGCCAGCAGGAAACTAGTAACTGGGGCCAACGTCCTGACTTTC
CDR3 protein: CASRKLVTGANVLTF

J gene: TRBJ2-4
D gene: NA
V gene: TRBV5-1
clone size: few
CDR3 DNA: TGCGCCAGCAGCTCCGAACTAGCCAAAAACATTCAGTACTTC
CDR3 protein: CASSSELAKNIQYF

J gene: TRBJ2-2
D gene: NA
V gene: TRBV7-2
clone size: NA
CDR3 DNA: TGTGCCAGTATCGGGGGACCGACGAACACCGGGGAGCTGTTTTTT
CDR3 protein: CASIGGPTNTGELFF

J gene: TRBJ1-1
D gene: NA
V gene: TRBV7-9
clone size: few
CDR3 DNA: TGTGCCAGCAGCACCCGAGGGGGAAAGGCCACTGAAGCTTTCTTT
CDR3 protein: CASSTRGGKATEAFF

J gene: TRBJ2-1
D gene: TRBD2
V gene: TRBV30
clone size: NA
CDR3 DNA: TGTGCCTGGAGTTTACGGCGGGAGGGCCGAGGTGAGCAGTTCTTC
CDR3 protein: CAWSLRREGRGEQFF

J gene: TRBJ1-2
D gene: NA
V gene: TRBV18
clone size: few
CDR3 DNA: TGTGCCAGCTCACTAGATCCCCTCTATGGCTACACCTTC
CDR3 protein: CASSLDPLYGYTF

J gene: TRBJ2-1
D gene: NA
V gene: TRBV2
clone size: few
CDR3 DNA: TGTGCCACCAGCACTAGCTCGGGCAATGAGCAGTTCTTC
CDR3 protein: CATSTSSGNEQFF

J gene: TRBJ2-1
D gene: TRBD2
V gene: TRBV29-1
clone size: NA
CDR3 DNA: TGCAGCGTTGTGGGAAGCGGACTAGCGGGAACCTACAATGAGCAGTTCTTC
CDR3 protein: CSVVGSGLAGTYNEQFF

J gene: TRBJ2-1
D gene: TRBD2
V gene: TRBV11-3
clone size: NA
CDR3 DNA: TGTGCCAGCAGCCCCTTTCCTAGCGGGGTTTACAATGAGCAGTTCTTC
CDR3 protein: CASSPFPSGVYNEQFF

J gene: TRBJ1-2
D gene: NA
V gene: TRBV28
clone size: NA
CDR3 DNA: TGTGCCAGCAGTTCGGGGTTAGGGGGCTATGGCTACACCTTC
CDR3 protein: CASSSGLGGYGYTF

J gene: TRBJ2-5
D gene: TRBD1
V gene: TRBV20-1
clone size: few
CDR3 DNA: TGCAGTGCTAGCACCCCGGGACAGGAGTACTTC
CDR3 protein: CSASTPGQEYF

J gene: TRBJ2-2
D gene: TRBD1
V gene: TRBV7-9
clone size: NA
CDR3 DNA: TGTGCCAGCAGCTTAGCGCAACAGGGGGCGCGGGACACCGGGGAGCTGTTTTTT
CDR3 protein: CASSLAQQGARDTGELFF

J gene: TRBJ1-1
D gene: NA
V gene: TRBV2
clone size: few
CDR3 DNA: TGTGCCAGCAGCGGACAACAGAACACTGAAGCTTTCTTT
CDR3 protein: CASSGQQNTEAFF

J gene: TRBJ2-1
D gene: TRBD2
V gene: TRBV18
clone size: few
CDR3 DNA: TGTGCCAGCTCACAGAGTAGCGGGGCCAACAATGAGCAGTTCTTC
CDR3 protein: CASSQSSGANNEQFF

J gene: TRBJ2-3
D gene: NA
V gene: TRBV5-1
clone size: NA
CDR3 DNA: TGCGCCAGCAGCTTTATTCGGACCCGCGGGACAGATACGCAGTATTTT
CDR3 protein: CASSFIRTRGTDTQYF

J gene: TRBJ2-6
D gene: TRBD1
V gene: TRBV15
clone size: few
CDR3 DNA: TGTGCCACCAGCAGTTCTTCCGGGACAGGGTCTGGGGCCAACGTCCTGACTTTC
CDR3 protein: CATSSSSGTGSGANVLTF

J gene: TRBJ1-1
D gene: NA
V gene: TRBV27
clone size: NA
CDR3 DNA: TGTGCCAGCAGTTCCGGGGATCTGGGGAAAGCTTTCTTT
CDR3 protein: CASSSGDLGKAFF

J gene: TRBJ2-7
D gene: TRBD2
V gene: TRBV7-9
clone size: few
CDR3 DNA: TGTGCCAGCAGCTTAAGCGGGAGGGAAGACTACGAGCAGTACTTC
CDR3 protein: CASSLSGREDYEQYF

J gene: TRBJ2-4
D gene: TRBD2
V gene: TRBV4-2
clone size: NA
CDR3 DNA: TGTGCCAGCAGCCAAGGGCGACCGGGGGGAGCCAAAAACATTCAGTACTTC
CDR3 protein: CASSQGRPGGAKNIQYF

J gene: TRBJ2-1
D gene: TRBD1
V gene: TRBV10-3
clone size: few
CDR3 DNA: TGTGCCAGCGCCCCGGGGACAGCCTATGAGCAGTTCTTC
CDR3 protein: CASAPGTAYEQFF